A selection of T cell receptor beta chains follows, all from one sample in a study of cytomegalovirus exposure and HLA in healthy donors. This table comes from immunoSEQ multiplex PCR, and its TCRdb copy is limited to in-frame clones, with some not included. The sample has around 160,000 clones, 84% seen once. Sequencing was performed on PBMCs. These receptors were obtained from a man aged 30 to 45 in good health and CMV-seropositive. The CDR3 runs from the conserved cysteine through the conserved F or W. D genes are given only for firm matches. The size of a clone is reported for some rows only, either as once, few or many, or as a class for expanded clones.

clone_size	d_call	v_call	j_call	cdr3_nt	cdr3_aa
.	TRBD1	TRBV27	TRBJ2-7	TGTGCCAGCTACAGGGGGCCTTCCTACGAGCAGTACTTC	CASYRGPSYEQYF
.	TRBD2	TRBV15	TRBJ2-3	TGTGCCACCAGCAGAGATCTCGGGGCGGGGGGTCGCACAGATACGCAGTATTTT	CATSRDLGAGGRTDTQYF
.	.	TRBV7-9	TRBJ2-5	TGTGCCAGCAGCTTAAACTCGCAAGAGACCCAGTACTTC	CASSLNSQETQYF
.	TRBD1	TRBV10-3	TRBJ1-2	TGTGCCATCAGTAACCGGACAGGGGGCCCCCTAGGAGATGGCTACACCTTC	CAISNRTGGPLGDGYTF
.	TRBD2	TRBV15	TRBJ2-7	TGTGCCACCAGCAGGGCCGGGGGGGCGGGAGTTCCCTACGAGCAGTACTTC	CATSRAGGAGVPYEQYF
.	.	TRBV18	TRBJ1-5	TGTGCCAGCTCGCCTGAGACTGGAGATAGCAATCAGCCCCAGCATTTT	CASSPETGDSNQPQHF
once	TRBD2	TRBV5-1	TRBJ2-3	TGCGCCAGCAGCTTTATAAGGACTAGCGGGAGGGCACAGTATTTT	CASSFIRTSGRAQYF
.	TRBD2	TRBV28	TRBJ2-3	TGTGCCAGCAGTGAGCTTACTAGCGGGGGAAACACAGATACGCAGTATTTT	CASSELTSGGNTDTQYF
.	TRBD2	TRBV7-3	TRBJ2-6	TGTGCCAGCAGCGTTAGCGGGAGCTCTGGGGCCAACGTCCTGACTTTC	CASSVSGSSGANVLTF
.	.	TRBV4-3	TRBJ1-2	TGCGCCAGCAGCCAAGAGTATCCAGGGAACTATGGCTACACCTTC	CASSQEYPGNYGYTF
.	TRBD1	TRBV5-6	TRBJ2-5	TGTGCCAGCTTTCACTTCGACCACAGGGGGTTCGAGACCCAGTACTTC	CASFHFDHRGFETQYF
few	.	TRBV7-9	TRBJ1-2	TGTGCCAGCACCGCTAACTATGGCTACACCTTC	CASTANYGYTF
.	.	TRBV19	TRBJ1-5	TGTGCCAGTAGCAGGGAAGGGAGCAATCAGCCCCAGCATTTT	CASSREGSNQPQHF
once	TRBD2	TRBV4-2	TRBJ2-3	TGTGCCAGCAGCGGGACTAGCGGGACCGCAGATACGCAGTATTTT	CASSGTSGTADTQYF
.	TRBD1	TRBV19	TRBJ2-7	TGTGCCAGTAGTATAGGGACAGGGAACTCCTACGAGCAGTACTTC	CASSIGTGNSYEQYF
.	TRBD2	TRBV7-2	TRBJ2-3	TGTGCCAGCAGCTTGATAGCGGGGGAGATAGATACGCAGTATTTT	CASSLIAGEIDTQYF
.	.	TRBV28	TRBJ2-7	TGTGCCAGCAGTTTCTGGACAGTAGCCTACGAGCAGTACTTC	CASSFWTVAYEQYF
.	.	TRBV7-3	TRBJ1-6	TGTGCCAGCAGCCCCGACAGGAATTCACCCCTCCACTTT	CASSPDRNSPLHF
.	.	TRBV5-4	TRBJ1-2	TGTGCCAGCAGCCCGAGGAATGGTGCAGGGAGGGCGAACGGCTACACCTTC	CASSPRNGAGRANGYTF
.	.	TRBV5-1	TRBJ2-7	TGCGCCAGCGGAAGGGAGAACTACGAGCAGTACTTC	CASGRENYEQYF
.	TRBD1	TRBV28	TRBJ1-5	TGTGCCAGCAGAGGGACAGGGTCGCAGCCCCAGCATTTT	CASRGTGSQPQHF
once	TRBD2	TRBV10-3	TRBJ2-7	TGTGCCATCAGTGAGTCGAGAACCCTCGCGCTAGCGGGGGCCTACGAGCAGTACTTC	CAISESRTLALAGAYEQYF
.	.	TRBV19	TRBJ1-1	TGTGCCAGTACTGTGTGGGGGGGGAACACTGAAGCTTTCTTT	CASTVWGGNTEAFF
.	TRBD1	TRBV7-9	TRBJ1-3	TGTGCCAGCAGCTTAGCTCCGGGGACAGAGGACACCATATATTTT	CASSLAPGTEDTIYF
.	.	TRBV9	TRBJ1-3	TGTGCCAGCAGCGTTTCGGGGGGGATAGCGGGAAACACCATATATTTT	CASSVSGGIAGNTIYF